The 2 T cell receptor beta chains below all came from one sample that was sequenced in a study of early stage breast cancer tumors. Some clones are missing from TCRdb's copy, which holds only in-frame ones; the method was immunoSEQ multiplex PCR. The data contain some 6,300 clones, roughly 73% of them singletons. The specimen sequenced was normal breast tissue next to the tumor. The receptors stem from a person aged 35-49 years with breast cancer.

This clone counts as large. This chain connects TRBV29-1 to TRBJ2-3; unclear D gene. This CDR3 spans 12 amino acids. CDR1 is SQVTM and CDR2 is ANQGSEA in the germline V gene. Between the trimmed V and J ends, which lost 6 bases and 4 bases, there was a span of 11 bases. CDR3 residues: CSVSISADTQYF. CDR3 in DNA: TGCAGCGTCTCAATCTCCGCAGATACGCAGTATTTT.

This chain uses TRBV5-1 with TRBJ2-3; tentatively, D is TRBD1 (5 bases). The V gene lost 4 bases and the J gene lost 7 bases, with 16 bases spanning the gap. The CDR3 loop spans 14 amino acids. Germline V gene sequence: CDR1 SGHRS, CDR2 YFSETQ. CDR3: CASSGAGIYNTQYF. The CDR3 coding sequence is TGCGCCAGCAGCGGGGCAGGGATTTACAATACGCAGTATTTT.